Included here is one T cell receptor beta chain sequence, with context. With 0 bases clipped from V and 3 bases from J, the junction kept 4 bases outside the gene matches. This CDR3 region has 14 residues. Germline V CDR1 and CDR2: DFQATT, SNEGSKA (reference sequence). PCR was performed a second time for about 7 to 11 cycles using a sample-barcoded 5' primer and a J-beta primer mix. TCRdb re-called the 5' RACE reads through MiXCR, storing one row per CDR3 protein. The table records some 1.8 million distinct CDR3 sequences, roughly 43% of them present only once. These data belong to a study of blood T cells in healthy people across ages.

The chain combines TRBV20-1 with TRBJ1-1, with TRBD1 matching 7 bases. The clonotype was recovered from a human donor in good health. The source material was blood. The CDR3 coding sequence is TGCAGTGCTAGAGAGTATACAGGGGACACTGAAGCTTTCTTT. This gives the protein CSAREYTGDTEAFF.